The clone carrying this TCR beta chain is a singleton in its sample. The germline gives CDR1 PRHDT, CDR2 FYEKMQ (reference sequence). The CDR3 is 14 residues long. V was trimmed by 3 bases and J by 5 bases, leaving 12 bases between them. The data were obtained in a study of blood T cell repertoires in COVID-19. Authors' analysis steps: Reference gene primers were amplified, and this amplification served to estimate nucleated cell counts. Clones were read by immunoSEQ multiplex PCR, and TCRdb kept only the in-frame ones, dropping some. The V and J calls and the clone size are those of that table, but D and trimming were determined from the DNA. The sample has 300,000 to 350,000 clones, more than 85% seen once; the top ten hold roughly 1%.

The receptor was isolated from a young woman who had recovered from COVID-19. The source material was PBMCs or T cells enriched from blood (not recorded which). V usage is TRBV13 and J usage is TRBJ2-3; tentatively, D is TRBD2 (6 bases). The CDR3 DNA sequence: TGTGCCAGCAGCTTGGAGGGCGGTAGAGATACGCAGTATTTT. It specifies CASSLEGGRDTQYF.